This paragraph covers one T cell receptor (beta chain) sequence. No antigen is known for it. This record belongs to a study of cytomegalovirus exposure and HLA in healthy donors. This CDR3 comprises 13 residues. The V end was cut by 3 bases, the J end by 7 bases, with 13 bases between. The germline gives CDR1 LNHDA, CDR2 SQIVND (reference sequence). Amplification used 60 Vbeta primers and 13 Jbeta primers. The method was immunoSEQ multiplex PCR; TCRdb's version includes in-frame clones alone and lacks a portion of them. The sample contains 75,000 to 100,000 clones, less than 85% of which appear only once. Overall study results and limits: A few chains linked to CMV were shown in vitro to be specific for CMV antigens.

The sequenced sample was PBMCs. The V gene is TRBV19, the J gene TRBJ2-7; the D gene is possibly TRBD1 (5 bases). This clonotype was obtained from a male donor in good health and CMV-seronegative. For the CDR3, the DNA is TGTGCCAGTAGTATGGACACCATGAGGGAGCAGTACTTC. Its translation: CASSMDTMREQYF.